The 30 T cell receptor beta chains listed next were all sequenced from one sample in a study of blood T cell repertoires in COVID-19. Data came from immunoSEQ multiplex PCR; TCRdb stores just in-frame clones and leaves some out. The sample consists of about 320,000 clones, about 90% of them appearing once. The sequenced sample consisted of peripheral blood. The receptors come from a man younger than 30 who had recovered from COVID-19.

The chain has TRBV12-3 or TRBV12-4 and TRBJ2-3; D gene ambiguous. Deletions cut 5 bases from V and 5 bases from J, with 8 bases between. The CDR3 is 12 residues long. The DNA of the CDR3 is TGTGCCAGCAGTCAAATCATAGATACGCAGTATTTT. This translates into CASSQIIDTQYF.

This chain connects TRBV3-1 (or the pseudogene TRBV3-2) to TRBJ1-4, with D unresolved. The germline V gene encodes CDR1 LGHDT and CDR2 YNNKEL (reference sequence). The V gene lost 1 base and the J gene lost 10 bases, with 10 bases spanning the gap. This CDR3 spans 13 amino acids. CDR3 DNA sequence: TGTGCCAGCAGCCAAGTAGAGAGGGCAAAACTGTTTTTT. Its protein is CASSQVERAKLFF.

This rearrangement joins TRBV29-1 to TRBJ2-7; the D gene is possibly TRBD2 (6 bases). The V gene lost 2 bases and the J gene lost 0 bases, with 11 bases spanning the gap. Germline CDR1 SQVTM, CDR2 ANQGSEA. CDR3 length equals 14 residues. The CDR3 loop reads CSVESPGSSYEQYF. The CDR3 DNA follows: TGCAGCGTTGAAAGCCCCGGGAGCTCCTACGAGCAGTACTTC.

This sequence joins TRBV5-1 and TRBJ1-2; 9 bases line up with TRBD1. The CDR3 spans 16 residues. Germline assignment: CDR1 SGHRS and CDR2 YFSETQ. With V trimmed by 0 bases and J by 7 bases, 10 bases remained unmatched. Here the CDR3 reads CASSLGTGEFLGGYTF. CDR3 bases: TGCGCCAGCAGCTTGGGGACAGGGGAATTTCTCGGTGGCTACACCTTC. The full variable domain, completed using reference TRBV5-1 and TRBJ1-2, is KAGVTQTPRYLIKTRGQQVTLSCSPISGHRSVSWYQQTPGQGLQFLFEYFSETQRNKGNFPGRFSGRQFSNSRSEMNVSTLELGDSALYLCASSLGTGEFLGGYTFGSGTRLTVV.

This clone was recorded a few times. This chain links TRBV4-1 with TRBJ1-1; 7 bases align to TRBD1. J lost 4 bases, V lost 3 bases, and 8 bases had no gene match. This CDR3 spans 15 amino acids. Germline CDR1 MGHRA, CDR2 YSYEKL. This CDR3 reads CASSHGIRGSTEAFF. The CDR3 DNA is TGCGCCAGCAGCCACGGAATCAGGGGGAGCACTGAAGCTTTCTTT.

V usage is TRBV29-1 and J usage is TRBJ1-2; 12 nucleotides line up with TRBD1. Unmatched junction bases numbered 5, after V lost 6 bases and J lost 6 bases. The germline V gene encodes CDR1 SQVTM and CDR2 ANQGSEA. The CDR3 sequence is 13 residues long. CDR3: CSVGGTGGDGYTF. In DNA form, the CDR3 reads TGCAGCGTCGGAGGGACAGGGGGCGATGGCTACACCTTC.

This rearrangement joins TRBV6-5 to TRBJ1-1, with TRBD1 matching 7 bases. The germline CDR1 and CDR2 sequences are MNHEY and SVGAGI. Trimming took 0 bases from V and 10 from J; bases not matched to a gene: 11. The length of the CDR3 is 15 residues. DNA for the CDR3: TGTGCCAGCAGTTACTCCTCCGGGACAGAACCCCGAGCTTTCTTT. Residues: CASSYSSGTEPRAFF.

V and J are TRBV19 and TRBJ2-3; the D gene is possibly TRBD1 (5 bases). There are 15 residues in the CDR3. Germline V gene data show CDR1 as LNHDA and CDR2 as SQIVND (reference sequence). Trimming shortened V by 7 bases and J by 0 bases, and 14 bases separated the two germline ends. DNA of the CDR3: TGTGCCAGTACTCCCTGGGGCACCAGCACAGATACGCAGTATTTT. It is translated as CASTPWGTSTDTQYF.

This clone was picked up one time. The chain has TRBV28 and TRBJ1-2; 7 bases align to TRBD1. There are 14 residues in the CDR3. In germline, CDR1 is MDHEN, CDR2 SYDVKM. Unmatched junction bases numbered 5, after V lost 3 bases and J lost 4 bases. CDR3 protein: CASSFYRGGYGYTF. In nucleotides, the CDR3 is TGTGCCAGCAGTTTCTACAGGGGAGGCTATGGCTACACCTTC.

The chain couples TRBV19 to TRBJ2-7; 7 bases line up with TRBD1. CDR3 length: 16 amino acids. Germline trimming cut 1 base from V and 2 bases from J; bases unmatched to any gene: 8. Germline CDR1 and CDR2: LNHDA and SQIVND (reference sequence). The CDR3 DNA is TGTGCCAGTAGTATAGGCCCCCCAGGGGGTACCTACGAGCAGTACTTC. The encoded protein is CASSIGPPGGTYEQYF.

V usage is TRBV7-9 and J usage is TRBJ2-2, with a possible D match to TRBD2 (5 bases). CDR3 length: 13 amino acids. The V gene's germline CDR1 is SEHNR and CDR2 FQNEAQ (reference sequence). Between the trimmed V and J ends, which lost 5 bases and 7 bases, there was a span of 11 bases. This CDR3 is CASSPLVYGELFF. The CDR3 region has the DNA TGTGCCAGCAGCCCACTAGTATACGGGGAGCTGTTTTTT.

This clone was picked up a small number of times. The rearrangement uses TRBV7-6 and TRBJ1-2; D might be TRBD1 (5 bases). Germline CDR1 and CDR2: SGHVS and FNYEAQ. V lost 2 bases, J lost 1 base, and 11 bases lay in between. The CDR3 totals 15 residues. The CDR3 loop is CASSLYQGFNYGYTF. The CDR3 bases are TGTGCCAGCAGCTTATACCAGGGCTTTAACTATGGCTACACCTTC.

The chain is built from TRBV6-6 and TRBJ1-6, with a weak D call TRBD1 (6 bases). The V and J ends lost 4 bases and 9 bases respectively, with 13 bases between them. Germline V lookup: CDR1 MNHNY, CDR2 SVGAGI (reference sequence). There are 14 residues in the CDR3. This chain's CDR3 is CASSSMNRASPLHF. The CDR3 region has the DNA TGTGCCAGCAGTTCCATGAACAGGGCTTCACCCCTCCACTTT.

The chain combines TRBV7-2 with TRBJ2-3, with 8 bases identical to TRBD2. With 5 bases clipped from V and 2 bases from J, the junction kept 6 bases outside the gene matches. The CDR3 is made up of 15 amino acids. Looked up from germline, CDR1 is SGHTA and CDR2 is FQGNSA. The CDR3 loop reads CASSHSGIFTDTQYF. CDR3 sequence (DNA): TGTGCCAGCAGCCATAGCGGGATATTCACAGATACGCAGTATTTT.

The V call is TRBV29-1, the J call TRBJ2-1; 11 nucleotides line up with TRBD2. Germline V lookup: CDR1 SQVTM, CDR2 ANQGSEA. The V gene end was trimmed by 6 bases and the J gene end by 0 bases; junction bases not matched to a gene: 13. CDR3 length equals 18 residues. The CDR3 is CSVPGGLAGGSSYNEQFF. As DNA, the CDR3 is TGCAGCGTCCCCGGTGGCCTAGCGGGGGGAAGCTCCTACAATGAGCAGTTCTTC.

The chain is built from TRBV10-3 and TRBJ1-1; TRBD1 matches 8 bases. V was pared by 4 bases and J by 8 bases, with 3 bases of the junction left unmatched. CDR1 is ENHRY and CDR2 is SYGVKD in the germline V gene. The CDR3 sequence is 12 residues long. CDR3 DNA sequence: TGTGCCATCAGTGCGAACAGGGGGGAAGCTTTCTTT. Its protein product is CAISANRGEAFF.

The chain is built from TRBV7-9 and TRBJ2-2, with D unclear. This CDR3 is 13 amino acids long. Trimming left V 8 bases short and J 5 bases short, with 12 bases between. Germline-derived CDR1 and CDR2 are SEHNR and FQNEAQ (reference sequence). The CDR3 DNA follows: TGTGCCAGCCCAGTTCCGCAAACCGGGGAGCTGTTTTTT. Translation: CASPVPQTGELFF. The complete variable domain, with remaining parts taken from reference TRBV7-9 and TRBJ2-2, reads DTGVSQNPRHKITKRGQNVTFRCDPISEHNRLYWYRQTLGQGPEFLTYFQNEAQLEKSRLLSDRFSAERPKGSFSTLEIQRTEQGDSAMYLCASPVPQTGELFFGEGSRLTVL.

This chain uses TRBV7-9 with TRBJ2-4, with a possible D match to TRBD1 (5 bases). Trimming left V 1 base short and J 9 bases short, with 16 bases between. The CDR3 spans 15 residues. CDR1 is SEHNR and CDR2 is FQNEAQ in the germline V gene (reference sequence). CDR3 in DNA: TGTGCCAGCAGCTTAGTCGGCGTGGGGCTGGCCATTCAGTACTTC. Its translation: CASSLVGVGLAIQYF.

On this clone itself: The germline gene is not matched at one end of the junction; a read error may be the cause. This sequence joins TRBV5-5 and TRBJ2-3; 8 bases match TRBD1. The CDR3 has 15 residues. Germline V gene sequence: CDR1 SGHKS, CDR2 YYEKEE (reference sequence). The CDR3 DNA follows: TGTGCCACAAATTTCGGACAGGGAGGCACTGATACGCAGTATTTT. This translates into CATNFGQGGTDTQYF.

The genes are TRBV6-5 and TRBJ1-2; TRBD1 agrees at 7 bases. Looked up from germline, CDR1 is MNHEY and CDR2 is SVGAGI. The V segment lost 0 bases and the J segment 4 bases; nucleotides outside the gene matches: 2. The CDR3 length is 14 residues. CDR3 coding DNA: TGTGCCAGCAGTTACTCGTCAGGGGGCTATGGCTACACCTTC. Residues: CASSYSSGGYGYTF.

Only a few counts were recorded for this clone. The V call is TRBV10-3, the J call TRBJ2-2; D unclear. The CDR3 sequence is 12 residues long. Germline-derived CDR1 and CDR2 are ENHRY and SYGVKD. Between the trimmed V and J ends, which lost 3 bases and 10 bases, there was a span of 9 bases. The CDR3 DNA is TGTGCCATCAGTGATTTATACTCGGAGCTGTTTTTT. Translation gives CAISDLYSELFF.

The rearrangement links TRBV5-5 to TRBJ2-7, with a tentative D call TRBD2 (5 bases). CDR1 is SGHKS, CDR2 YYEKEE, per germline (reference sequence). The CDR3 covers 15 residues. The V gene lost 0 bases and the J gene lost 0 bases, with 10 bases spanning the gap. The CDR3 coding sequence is TGTGCCAGCAGCTTGGGCGGGTTAAGCTCCTACGAGCAGTACTTC. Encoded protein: CASSLGGLSSYEQYF.

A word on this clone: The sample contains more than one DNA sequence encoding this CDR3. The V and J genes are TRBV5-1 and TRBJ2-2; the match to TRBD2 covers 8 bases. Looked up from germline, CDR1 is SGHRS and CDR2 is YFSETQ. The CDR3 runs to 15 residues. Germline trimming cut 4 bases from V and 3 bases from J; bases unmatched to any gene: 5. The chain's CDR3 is CASSPSGRDTGELFF. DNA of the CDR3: TGCGCCAGCAGCCCAAGCGGGAGAGACACCGGGGAGCTGTTTTTT.

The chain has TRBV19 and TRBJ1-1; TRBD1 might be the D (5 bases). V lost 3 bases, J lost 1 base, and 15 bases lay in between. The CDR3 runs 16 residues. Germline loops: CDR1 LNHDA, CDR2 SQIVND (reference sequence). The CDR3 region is CASSIRGDAGNTEAFF. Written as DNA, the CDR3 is TGTGCCAGTAGTATTCGGGGGGACGCAGGGAACACTGAAGCTTTCTTT.

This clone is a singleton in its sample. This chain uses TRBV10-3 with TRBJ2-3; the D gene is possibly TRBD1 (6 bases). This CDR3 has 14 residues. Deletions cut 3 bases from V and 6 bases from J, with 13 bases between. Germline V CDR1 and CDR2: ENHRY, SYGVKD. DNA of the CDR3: TGTGCCATCAGTGACTCATCTAGGGGGGATACGCAGTATTTT. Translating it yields CAISDSSRGDTQYF.

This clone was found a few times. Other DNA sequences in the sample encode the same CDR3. DNA for the CDR3: TGTGCCAGCAGTTACGGGGAGGAAGCTTTCTTT. Translating it yields CASSYGEEAFF. V is TRBV6-5 and J is TRBJ1-1; D unclear. CDR1 and CDR2 (germline): MNHEY, SVGAGI. The CDR3 is made up of 11 amino acids. Between the trimmed V and J ends, which lost 2 bases and 8 bases, there was a span of 6 bases.

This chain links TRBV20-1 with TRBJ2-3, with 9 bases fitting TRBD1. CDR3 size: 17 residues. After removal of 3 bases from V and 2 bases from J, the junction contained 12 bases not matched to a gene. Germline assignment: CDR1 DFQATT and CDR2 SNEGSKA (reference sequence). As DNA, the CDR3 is TGCAGTGCTAGTGGGGAGGGACAGGGAGGGACCACAGATACGCAGTATTTT. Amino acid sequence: CSASGEGQGGTTDTQYF.

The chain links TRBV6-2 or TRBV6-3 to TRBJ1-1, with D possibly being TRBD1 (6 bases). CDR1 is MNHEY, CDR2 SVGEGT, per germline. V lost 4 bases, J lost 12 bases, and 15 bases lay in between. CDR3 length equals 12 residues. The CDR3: CASSSPRQVTFF. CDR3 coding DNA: TGTGCCAGCAGTTCCCCCCGACAGGTTACTTTCTTT.

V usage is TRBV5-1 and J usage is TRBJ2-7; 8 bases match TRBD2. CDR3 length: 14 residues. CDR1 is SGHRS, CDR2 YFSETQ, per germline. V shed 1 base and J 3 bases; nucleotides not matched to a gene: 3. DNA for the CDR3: TGCGCCAGCAGCTTGAATGCGGGGGGCTACGAGCAGTACTTC. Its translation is CASSLNAGGYEQYF.

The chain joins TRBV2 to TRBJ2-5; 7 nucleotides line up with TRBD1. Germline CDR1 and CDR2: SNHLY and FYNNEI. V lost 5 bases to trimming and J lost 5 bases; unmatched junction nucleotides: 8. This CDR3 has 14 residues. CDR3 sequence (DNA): TGTGCCAGCAGTTCAGGACAGGAGCAGGAGACCCAGTACTTC. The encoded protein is CASSSGQEQETQYF.